This TCR beta chain was observed in a study of identifying expanded T cells in peripheral blood (dated 2019 in TCRdb). Notes on the research overall: Technical replicates were generated by sequencing separate aliquots of the same genomic DNA pool, with four replicates compared pairwise. General conclusions and limits of the study: The authors expected that over much longer intervals, such as months to years, biological variance in healthy repertoires might increase even further. Across all healthy-donor time intervals, the beta-binomial model significantly lowered both the number of clones called differentially abundant and the false-positive rate. The binomial model flagged around 1.2 differentially abundant clones between technical replicates, compared with approximately 15 over two weeks and 18 to 20 over around four weeks. In all healthy donors, the variance in clone template counts between samples taken two weeks apart rose significantly as total template count increased.

The immunoSEQ Assay, which uses bias-controlled multiplex PCR amplification of genomic DNA, was used to profile TCRbeta CDR3 regions. In the original analysis: To quantify the absolute abundance of each unique TCRbeta CDR3 region, the sequences were collapsed and filtered. Two models were used to test differential abundance: a binomial model (Fisher-equivalent) and a beta-binomial model that adds time-dependent variance fitted from healthy donors. Clones with fewer than 5 combined templates were removed, and a clone was called differentially abundant if the clone's Benjamini-Hochberg FDR was below 0.01. The form v = (b*log(k)+a)^2 was used to model beta-binomial variance as a function of total template count across the two samples. The clones in this table, taken by TCRdb from immuneACCESS, are in-frame only. Not every clone is retained; where verified, under half of the shortfall comes from an unresolved V gene, and the cause of the rest is unknown. D and trimming were read from the DNA, whereas the V and J calls and clone size are those reported in that table. Counted in this sample were approximately 110,000 clones; around 88% of them appeared once. Of the sample, about 17% falls within the top ten clones.

A remark on this clone: What antigen it recognizes has not been identified. Base qualities are not provided; no much larger clone lies one nucleotide away.

No immune events such as infections were documented for the healthy donors during the collection period. Time-dependent variance in a beta-binomial model of T-cell clone differential abundance was calibrated using healthy-donor blood repertoires as a training cohort. The training cohort was composed of some ten healthy donors, 3 female and 7 male. Donor ages ranged from roughly 25 to 65 years, with an average of around 43 years. Whole blood from each healthy donor was obtained from a commercial supplier and was collected at three time points about two weeks apart. For immunosequencing, genomic DNA was extracted from whole blood that had not been sorted. The source of this sequence is a person between 18 and 70 years old in good health. The sample was blood.

The CDR3 region has the sequence CASNLEPVNEKLFF. In nucleotide form, the sequence is TGTGCCAGCAATTTAGAGCCCGTTAATGAAAAACTGTTTTTT. Recombination connected TRBV2 to TRBJ1-4; confidence is insufficient to name the D gene. Reading from cysteine to phenylalanine, the CDR3 counts 14 amino acids. CDR3 DNA only is kept here, 42 bases in frame from base 1. V is shortened by 7 bases, J by 4 bases, and the region joining them spans 13 bases. CDR1 is given as SNHLY and CDR2 as FYNNEI, both from the germline V gene.